This TCR beta chain is drawn from a study of PD-L1 blockade in urothelial cancer. Assay used: immunoSEQ multiplex PCR; TCRdb lists only in-frame clones, some missing. Here the sample spans 70,000 or so clones, about 89% being singletons. This clone has a handful of counts. Germline V CDR1 and CDR2: SGHDN, FVKESK. V lost 1 base and J 10 bases, leaving 17 bases between the germline ends. The CDR3 length is 16 residues. This rearrangement joins TRBV14 to TRBJ1-6; weak D call: TRBD1 (5 bases). This clonotype originated in a man aged 55 to 70 with urothelial cancer. The sample was PBMCs, taken around atezolizumab (anti-PD-L1) treatment. The CDR3 is CASSQGGSGVKSPLHF. The CDR3 region has the DNA TGTGCCAGCAGCCAAGGGGGATCGGGGGTTAAATCACCCCTCCACTTT.